The 28 T cell receptor beta chains in this list originate from one sample, sequenced in a study of blood T cell repertoires in COVID-19. Repertoires were generated with immunoSEQ multiplex PCR, while TCRdb's copy carries only in-frame clones and drops some. The sample yields approximately 250,000 clones, around 78% seen once. The material sequenced was peripheral blood. The receptor set was obtained from a man between 60 and 75 years old who had recovered from COVID-19.

V usage is TRBV4-2 and J usage is TRBJ1-3, with 8 nucleotides matching TRBD1. The ends lost 0 bases at V and 3 bases at J; junction bases unmatched: 1. Per the germline V gene, CDR1 is LGHNA and CDR2 is YNFKEQ. This CDR3 comprises 15 residues. This chain's CDR3 is CASSQEGTGGNTIYF. CDR3 coding DNA: TGTGCCAGCAGCCAAGAGGGGACAGGTGGAAACACCATATATTTT.

The chain carries TRBV28 and TRBJ2-7; 9 bases map to TRBD1. With 1 base clipped from V and 4 bases from J, the junction kept 5 bases outside the gene matches. From germline, CDR1 is MDHEN and CDR2 SYDVKM. The CDR3 consists of 15 residues. The CDR3 DNA reads as TGTGCCAGCAGTTTATCCCCGGGACAGGGATACGAGCAGTACTTC. Translation gives CASSLSPGQGYEQYF.

This CDR3 reads CASSSGTGNEKLFF. The DNA for the CDR3 is TGTGCCAGCAGTTCCGGGACAGGGAATGAAAAACTGTTTTTT. The rearrangement joins TRBV28 to TRBJ1-4, with TRBD1 matching 9 bases. The length of the CDR3 is 14 residues. V trimming: 4 bases; J trimming: 5 bases; junction bases outside the gene matches: 2. CDR1 is MDHEN and CDR2 is SYDVKM in the germline V gene.

The rearrangement uses TRBV15 and TRBJ1-2, with a weak D call TRBD1 (5 bases). Trimming took off 5 bases at V and 4 bases at J, with 14 bases between the two ends. Germline V gene lookup returns CDR1 LNHNV and CDR2 YYDKDF (reference sequence). There are 14 residues in the CDR3. CDR3 sequence reads: CATSAFRGGYGYTF. CDR3 coding DNA: TGTGCCACCAGCGCTTTTCGGGGGGGCTATGGCTACACCTTC.

The count of this clone is one. J is TRBJ2-3 and V is TRBV27; D might be TRBD1 (6 bases). Trimming took off 6 bases at V and 2 bases at J, with 15 bases between the two ends. The CDR3 totals 15 residues. Germline V gives CDR1 MNHEY, CDR2 SMNVEV (reference sequence). In DNA, the CDR3 is TGTGCCAGCAGCGGTAAGGGGGTTAACACAGATACGCAGTATTTT. Encoded protein: CASSGKGVNTDTQYF.

The rearrangement joins TRBV5-4 to TRBJ2-1, with TRBD1 matching over 10 bases. The V and J ends lost 4 bases and 7 bases, in that order; junction bases with no gene match: 8. CDR3 length: 15 amino acids. The germline CDR1 and CDR2 sequences are SGHNT and YYREEE (reference sequence). The CDR3 protein is CASSRGDRGRNEQFF. The CDR3 nucleotides read TGTGCCAGCAGCAGGGGTGACAGGGGGCGAAATGAGCAGTTCTTC.

The chain couples TRBV11-2 to TRBJ2-5, with 7 bases fitting TRBD2. The CDR3 spans 16 residues. The germline V gene encodes CDR1 SGHAT and CDR2 FQNNGV. Trimming took 3 bases from V and 2 from J; bases not matched to a gene: 9. In DNA, the CDR3 is TGTGCCAGCAGCTTGGATCCTAGCGGATATCAAGAGACCCAGTACTTC. It specifies CASSLDPSGYQETQYF.

This clone showed up just once. The chain carries TRBV30 and TRBJ2-6; D gene ambiguous. Germline CDR1 is GTSNPN and CDR2 is SVGIG (reference sequence). V was trimmed by 1 base and J by 3 bases, leaving 7 bases between them. The CDR3 consists of 14 residues. The CDR3 protein is CAWSAGYGANVLTF. DNA of the CDR3: TGTGCCTGGAGTGCGGGTTATGGGGCCAACGTCCTGACTTTC.

In DNA, the CDR3 is TGTGCCAGCAGCACCCGAAGAGGGGGCCCGAACACCGGGGAGCTGTTTTTT. As protein: CASSTRRGGPNTGELFF. This sequence joins TRBV7-8 and TRBJ2-2, with 7 bases aligning to TRBD1. The germline gives CDR1 SGHVS, CDR2 FQNEAQ. The CDR3 consists of 17 residues. The V segment lost 5 bases and the J segment 0 bases; nucleotides outside the gene matches: 9.

The chain employs TRBV2 and TRBJ1-1, with 7 bases that match TRBD1. The CDR3 has 15 residues. J gave up 0 bases and V 6 bases, and 7 bases lay outside the gene matches. Germline V lookup: CDR1 SNHLY, CDR2 FYNNEI. The CDR3 loop reads CASRGTATMNTEAFF. CDR3 nucleotides: TGTGCCAGCAGAGGGACAGCAACAATGAACACTGAAGCTTTCTTT. Full variable domain (missing parts from reference TRBV2 and TRBJ1-1): EPEVTQTPSHQVTQMGQEVILRCVPISNHLYFYWYRQILGQKVEFLVSFYNNEISEKSEIFDDQFSVERPDGSNFTLKIRSTKLEDSAMYFCASRGTATMNTEAFFGQGTRLTVV.

The chain links TRBV5-4 to TRBJ2-1; D is uncertain. Looked up from germline, CDR1 is SGHNT and CDR2 is YYREEE (reference sequence). With 5 bases removed from V and 2 bases from J, the gap between germline ends came to 14 bases. This CDR3 spans 15 amino acids. This CDR3 reads CASRNSLTAYNEQFF. CDR3 in DNA: TGTGCCAGCAGAAACAGTTTGACGGCCTACAATGAGCAGTTCTTC.

This chain connects TRBV6-6 to TRBJ2-5; no reliable D call. V lost 0 bases to trimming and J lost 0 bases, with 5 bases between them. This CDR3 has 14 residues. The V gene's germline CDR1 is MNHNY and CDR2 SVGAGI (reference sequence). The CDR3 region has the DNA TGTGCCAGCAGTTACTCTGGAGACCAAGAGACCCAGTACTTC. It codes for CASSYSGDQETQYF.

The table lists this clone with a count of one. The chain links TRBV18 to TRBJ2-3; no firm D call. V shed 2 bases and J shed 3 bases, with 6 bases lying between them. Germline V gene data show CDR1 as KGHSH and CDR2 as LQKENI. The CDR3 totals 13 residues. CDR3 DNA: TGTGCCAGCTCACCATTCCTAACAGATACGCAGTATTTT. This sequence encodes CASSPFLTDTQYF.

Worth noting for this clone: This same CDR3 is encoded by further DNA sequences in the sample. This chain uses TRBV29-1 with TRBJ1-1, with 7 nucleotides matching TRBD1. The CDR3 is 11 residues long. Looked up from germline, CDR1 is SQVTM and CDR2 is ANQGSEA. The junction had 2 bases not matched to a gene; V was cut back by 5 bases and J by 5 bases. The CDR3: CSVNRGTEAFF. As DNA, the CDR3 is TGCAGCGTTAACAGGGGAACTGAAGCTTTCTTT.

The V and J genes are TRBV5-4 and TRBJ2-3; 7 bases agree with TRBD2. This CDR3 region has 15 residues. From germline, CDR1 is SGHNT and CDR2 YYREEE (reference sequence). The V and J ends lost 2 bases and 0 bases, in that order; junction bases with no gene match: 3. The CDR3: CASSLAGRSTDTQYF. CDR3 in DNA: TGTGCCAGCAGCTTAGCGGGGAGAAGCACAGATACGCAGTATTTT. Filled out from reference TRBV5-4 and TRBJ2-3, the complete variable domain reads ETGVTQSPTHLIKTRGQQVTLRCSSQSGHNTVSWYQQALGQGPQFIFQYYREEENGRGNFPPRFSGLQFPNYSSELNVNALELDDSALYLCASSLAGRSTDTQYFGPGTRLTVL.

In the case of this clone: An end of the junction differs from the germline gene, which may be a read error. The V and J genes are TRBV7-2 and TRBJ1-4; a weak D match, TRBD1 (6 bases). There are 15 residues in the CDR3. Germline V gives CDR1 SGHTA, CDR2 FQGNSA. The CDR3: CASSIAGVGSEKLFF. In nucleotides, the CDR3 is TGTGCCAGCAGCATAGCAGGGGTCGGTTCTGAAAAACTGTTTTTT.

In its sample, this clone was seen a few times. The chain employs TRBV6-5 and TRBJ2-7; 7 positions agree with TRBD1. The CDR3 runs 14 residues. Losses at the gene ends were 6 bases for V and 5 bases for J; bases not matched to a gene: 10. Germline V gene data show CDR1 as MNHEY and CDR2 as SVGAGI. In DNA, the CDR3 is TGTGCCAGCAGCCGGGACAGAGGGCGCGACGAGCAGTACTTC. Encoded protein: CASSRDRGRDEQYF.

The chain has TRBV30 and TRBJ1-1; 8 bases agree with TRBD1. CDR3 length: 15 amino acids. CDR1 and CDR2 from the germline V gene are GTSNPN and SVGIG (reference sequence). Trimming cost V 0 bases and J 10 bases; bases outside gene matches: 13. In DNA, the CDR3 is TGTGCCTGGAGTGTACTGGGACAGGTCCACATGGGAGCTTTCTTT. Translated: CAWSVLGQVHMGAFF.

V usage is TRBV19 and J usage is TRBJ2-5, with 8 bases aligning to TRBD2. Per germline, CDR1 LNHDA and CDR2 SQIVND (reference sequence). Trimming at V came to 2 bases and at J to 4 bases, leaving 3 bases not matched to a gene. CDR3 size: 14 residues. CDR3 sequence (DNA): TGTGCCAGTAGTATATCGGGGGGGCCAGAGACCCAGTACTTC. Translated, it gives CASSISGGPETQYF. The full variable domain, rest sourced from reference TRBV19 and TRBJ2-5, is DGGITQSPKYLFRKEGQNVTLSCEQNLNHDAMYWYRQDPGQGLRLIYYSQIVNDFQKGDIAEGYSVSREKKESFPLTVTSAQKNPTAFYLCASSISGGPETQYFGPGTRLLVL.

The CDR3 DNA follows: TGTGCCAGCACCACGACTAGCGGGGGTCGGGATACGCAGTATTTT. It translates to CASTTTSGGRDTQYF. This chain links TRBV7-2 with TRBJ2-3; 12 bases agree with TRBD2. The CDR3 is made up of 15 amino acids. From germline, CDR1 is SGHTA and CDR2 FQGNSA. V lost 7 bases and J lost 6; bases outside the gene matches: 8.

CDR3 nucleotide sequence: TGTGCCAGCAGCTTCGACAGGGACTATGGCTACACCTTC. It yields the protein CASSFDRDYGYTF. The chain joins TRBV7-8 to TRBJ1-2; 7 bases fit TRBD1. CDR3 length: 13 amino acids. The germline CDR1 and CDR2 sequences are SGHVS and FQNEAQ. V shed 3 bases, J shed 3 bases, and the junction held 1 base outside the gene matches.

The chain joins TRBV5-4 to TRBJ2-3; D is perhaps TRBD1 (5 bases). The CDR3 has 16 residues. V gave up 0 bases and J gave up 5 bases, with 16 bases separating them. From germline, CDR1 is SGHNT and CDR2 YYREEE (reference sequence). The CDR3 region is CASSLAVRDAEDTQYF. The CDR3 DNA is TGTGCCAGCAGCTTGGCCGTCAGGGATGCGGAAGATACGCAGTATTTT.

The chain joins TRBV6-4 to TRBJ2-7, with 12 bases lining up with TRBD2. The J segment lost 3 bases and the V segment lost 7 bases, leaving 16 bases of the junction unmatched. The CDR3 sequence is 18 residues long. Germline V CDR1 and CDR2: MRHNA, SNTAGT. CDR3 region: CASTELGQPGLAGYEQYF. CDR3 in DNA: TGTGCCAGCACCGAACTTGGTCAGCCGGGACTAGCGGGCTACGAGCAGTACTTC.

V usage is TRBV6-5 and J usage is TRBJ2-1; D gene uncertain. The ends were cut back, 5 bases at V and 0 bases at J, with 11 bases in the middle. This CDR3 is 15 amino acids long. CDR1 and CDR2 from the germline V gene are MNHEY and SVGAGI. The CDR3 reads CASSRKQSSYNEQFF. The CDR3 DNA sequence: TGTGCCAGCAGTCGAAAGCAAAGCTCCTACAATGAGCAGTTCTTC.

The chain joins TRBV7-9 to TRBJ2-1; TRBD2 might be the D (6 bases). CDR1 and CDR2 (germline): SEHNR, FQNEAQ (reference sequence). Trimming left V 5 bases short and J 4 bases short, with 12 bases between. The CDR3 extends over 14 amino acids. This chain's CDR3 is CASSVGTGYNEQFF. In nucleotides, the CDR3 is TGTGCCAGCAGCGTAGGGACTGGTTACAATGAGCAGTTCTTC. The entire variable domain, with the rest obtained from reference TRBV7-9 and TRBJ2-1, is as follows: DTGVSQNPRHKITKRGQNVTFRCDPISEHNRLYWYRQTLGQGPEFLTYFQNEAQLEKSRLLSDRFSAERPKGSFSTLEIQRTEQGDSAMYLCASSVGTGYNEQFFGPGTRLTVL.

The chain carries TRBV20-1 and TRBJ2-7, with 7 bases matching TRBD1. V shed 4 bases, J shed 6 bases, and the junction held 3 bases outside the gene matches. In germline, CDR1 is DFQATT, CDR2 SNEGSKA (reference sequence). This CDR3 has 11 amino acids. The CDR3 DNA reads TGCAGTGCTACCGACAGGGCCGAGCAGTACTTC. Its translation: CSATDRAEQYF.

The V and J genes are TRBV25-1 and TRBJ1-6; D possibly corresponds to TRBD1 (6 bases). Germline V gene lookup returns CDR1 MGHDK and CDR2 SYGVNS. The ends were cut back, 4 bases at V and 9 bases at J, with 16 bases in the middle. The CDR3 is 15 amino acids. DNA of the CDR3: TGTGCCAGCAGTGCGTCAACAGGGCGTGGTTCACCCCTCCACTTT. Protein product: CASSASTGRGSPLHF.

This sequence joins TRBV11-3 and TRBJ2-2; D gene uncertain. The CDR3 has 15 amino acids. V dropped 1 base and J dropped 0 bases, with 6 bases sitting between them. The germline CDR1 and CDR2 sequences are SGHNT and YENEEA. The DNA of the CDR3 is TGTGCCAGCAGCTTAGGCAGCGCGAACACCGGGGAGCTGTTTTTT. The encoded protein is CASSLGSANTGELFF.